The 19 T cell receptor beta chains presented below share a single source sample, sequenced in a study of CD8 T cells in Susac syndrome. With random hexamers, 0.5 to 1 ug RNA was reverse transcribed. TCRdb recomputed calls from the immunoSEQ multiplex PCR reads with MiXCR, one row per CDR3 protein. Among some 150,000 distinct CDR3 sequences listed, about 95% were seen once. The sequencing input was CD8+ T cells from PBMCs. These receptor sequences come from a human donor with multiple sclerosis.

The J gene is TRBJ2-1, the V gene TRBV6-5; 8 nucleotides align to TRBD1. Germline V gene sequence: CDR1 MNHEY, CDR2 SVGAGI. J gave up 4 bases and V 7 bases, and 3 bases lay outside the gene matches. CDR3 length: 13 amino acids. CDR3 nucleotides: TGTGCCAGCACACAGGGGGTTTACAATGAGCAGTTCTTC. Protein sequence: CASTQGVYNEQFF.

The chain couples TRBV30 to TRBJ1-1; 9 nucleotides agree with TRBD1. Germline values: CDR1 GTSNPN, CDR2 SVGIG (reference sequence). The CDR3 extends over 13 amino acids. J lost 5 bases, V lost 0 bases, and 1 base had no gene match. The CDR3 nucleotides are TGTGCCTGGAGTGTAGGGACAGGGACTGAAGCTTTCTTT. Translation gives CAWSVGTGTEAFF.

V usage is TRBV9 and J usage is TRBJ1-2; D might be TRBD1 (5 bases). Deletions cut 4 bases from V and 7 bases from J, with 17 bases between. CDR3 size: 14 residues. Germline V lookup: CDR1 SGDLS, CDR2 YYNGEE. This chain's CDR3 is CASSPGWDVSGYTF. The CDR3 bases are TGTGCCAGCAGCCCAGGGTGGGACGTAAGTGGCTACACCTTC.

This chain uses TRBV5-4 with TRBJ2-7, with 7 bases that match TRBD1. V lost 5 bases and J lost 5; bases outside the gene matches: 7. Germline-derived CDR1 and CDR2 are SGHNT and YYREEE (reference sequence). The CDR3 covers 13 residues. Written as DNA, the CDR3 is TGTGCCAGCAGTCAGGGACAGTCTCACGAGCAGTACTTC. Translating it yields CASSQGQSHEQYF.

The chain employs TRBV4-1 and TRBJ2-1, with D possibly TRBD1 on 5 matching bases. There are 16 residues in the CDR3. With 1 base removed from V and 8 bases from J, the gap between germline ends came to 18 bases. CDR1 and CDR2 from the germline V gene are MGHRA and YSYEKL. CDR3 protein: CASSQAVWGGQHEQFF. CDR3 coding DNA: TGCGCCAGCAGCCAAGCGGTATGGGGCGGCCAACATGAGCAGTTCTTC.

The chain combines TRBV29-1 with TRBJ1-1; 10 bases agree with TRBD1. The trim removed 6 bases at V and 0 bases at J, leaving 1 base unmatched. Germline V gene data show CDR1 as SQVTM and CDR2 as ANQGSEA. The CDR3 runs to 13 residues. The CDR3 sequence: CSVGTGVNTEAFF. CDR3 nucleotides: TGCAGCGTGGGGACAGGGGTGAACACTGAAGCTTTCTTT.

The CDR3 is CATSGTANTEAFF. CDR3 in DNA: TGTGCCACCTCCGGGACAGCAAACACTGAAGCTTTCTTT. V gene TRBV27 combines with J gene TRBJ1-1, with 7 nucleotides matching TRBD1. Germline V gives CDR1 MNHEY, CDR2 SMNVEV (reference sequence). The CDR3 is 13 amino acids. The J segment lost 2 bases and the V segment lost 10 bases, leaving 7 bases of the junction unmatched.

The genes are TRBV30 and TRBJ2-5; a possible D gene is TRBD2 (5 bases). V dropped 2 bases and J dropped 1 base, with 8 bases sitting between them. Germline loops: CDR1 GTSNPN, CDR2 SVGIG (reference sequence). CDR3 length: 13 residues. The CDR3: CAWSTGSQETQYF. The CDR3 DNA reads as TGTGCCTGGAGTACGGGATCCCAAGAGACCCAGTACTTC. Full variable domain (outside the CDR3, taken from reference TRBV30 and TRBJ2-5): SQTIHQWPATLVQPVGSPLSLECTVEGTSNPNLYWYRQAAGRGLQLLFYSVGIGQISSEVPQNLSASRPQDRQFILSSKKLLLSDSGFYLCAWSTGSQETQYFGPGTRLLVL.

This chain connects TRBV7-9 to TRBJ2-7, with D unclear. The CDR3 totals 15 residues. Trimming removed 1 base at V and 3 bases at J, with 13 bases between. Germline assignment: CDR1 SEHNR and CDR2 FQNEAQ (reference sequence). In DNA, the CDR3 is TGTGCCAGCAGCTTAGGTACCCGGTCGGACTACGAGCAGTACGTC. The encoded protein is CASSLGTRSDYEQYV.

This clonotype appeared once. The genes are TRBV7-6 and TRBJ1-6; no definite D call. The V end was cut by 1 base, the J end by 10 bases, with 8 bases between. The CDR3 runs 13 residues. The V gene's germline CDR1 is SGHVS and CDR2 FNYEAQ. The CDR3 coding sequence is TGTGCCAGCAGCTTAGAGGATAGCTCACCCCTCCACTTT. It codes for CASSLEDSSPLHF.

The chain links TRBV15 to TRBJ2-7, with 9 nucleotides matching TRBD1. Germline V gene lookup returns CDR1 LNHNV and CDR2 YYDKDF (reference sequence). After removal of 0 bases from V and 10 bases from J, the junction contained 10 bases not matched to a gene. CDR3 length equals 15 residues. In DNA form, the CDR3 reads TGTGCCACCAGCAGAGATGGGGACACAGGGGGCGGACAGTACTTC. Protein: CATSRDGDTGGGQYF.

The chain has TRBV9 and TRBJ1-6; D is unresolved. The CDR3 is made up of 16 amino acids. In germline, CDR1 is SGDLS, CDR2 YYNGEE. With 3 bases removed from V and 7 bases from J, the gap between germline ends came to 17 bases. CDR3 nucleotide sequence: TGTGCCAGCAGCGGACCCAAGAGTACGGGGAATTCACCCCTCCACTTT. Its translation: CASSGPKSTGNSPLHF.

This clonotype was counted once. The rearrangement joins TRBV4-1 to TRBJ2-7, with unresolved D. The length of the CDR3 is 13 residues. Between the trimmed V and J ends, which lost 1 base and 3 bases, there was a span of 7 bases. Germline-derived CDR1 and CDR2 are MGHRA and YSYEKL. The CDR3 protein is CASSQAEDYEQYF. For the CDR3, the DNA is TGCGCCAGCAGCCAAGCGGAAGACTACGAGCAGTACTTC.

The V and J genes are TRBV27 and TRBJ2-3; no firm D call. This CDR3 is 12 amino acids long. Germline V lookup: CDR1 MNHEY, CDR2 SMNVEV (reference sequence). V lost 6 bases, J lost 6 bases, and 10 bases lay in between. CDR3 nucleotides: TGTGCCAGCAGCCGCGTCATGGATACGCAGTATTTT. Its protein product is CASSRVMDTQYF.

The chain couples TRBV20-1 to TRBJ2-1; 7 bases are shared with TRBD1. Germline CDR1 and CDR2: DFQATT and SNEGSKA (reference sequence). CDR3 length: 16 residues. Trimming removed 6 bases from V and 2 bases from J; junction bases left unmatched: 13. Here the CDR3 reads CSANYLDREPYNEQFF. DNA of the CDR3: TGCAGTGCCAACTATTTAGACAGGGAACCCTACAATGAGCAGTTCTTC.

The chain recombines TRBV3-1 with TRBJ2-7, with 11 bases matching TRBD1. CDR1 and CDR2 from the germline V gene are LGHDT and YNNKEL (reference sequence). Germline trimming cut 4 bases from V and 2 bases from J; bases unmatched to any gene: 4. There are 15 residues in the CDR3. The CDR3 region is CASSPPGQGAYEQYF. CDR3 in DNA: TGTGCCAGCAGCCCACCGGGACAGGGGGCCTACGAGCAGTACTTC.

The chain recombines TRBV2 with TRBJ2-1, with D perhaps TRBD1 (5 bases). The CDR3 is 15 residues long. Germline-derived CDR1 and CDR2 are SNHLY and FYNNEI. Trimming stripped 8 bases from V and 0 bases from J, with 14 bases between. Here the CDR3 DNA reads TGTGCCAGCCTAGGTTCAGGGCTCTCCTACAATGAGCAGTTCTTC. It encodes CASLGSGLSYNEQFF.

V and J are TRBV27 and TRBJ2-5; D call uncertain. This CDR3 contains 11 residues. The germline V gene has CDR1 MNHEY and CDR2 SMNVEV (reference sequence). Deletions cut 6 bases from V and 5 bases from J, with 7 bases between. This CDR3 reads CASRAGETQYF. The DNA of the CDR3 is TGTGCCAGCAGGGCCGGGGAGACCCAGTACTTC.

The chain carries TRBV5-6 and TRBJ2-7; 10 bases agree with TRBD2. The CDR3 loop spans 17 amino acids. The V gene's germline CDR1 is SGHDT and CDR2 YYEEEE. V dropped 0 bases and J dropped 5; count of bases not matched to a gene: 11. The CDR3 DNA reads TGTGCCAGCAGCTTGGCGTCTAGCGGGGGATTCTTTGACGAGCAGTACGTC. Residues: CASSLASSGGFFDEQYV.